This T cell receptor (beta chain) was captured by sequencing in a study of T cell repertoires in cytomegalovirus infection. Whole-study context: From public TCR beta signatures came an indication of both CMV infection and matching HLA type.

One entry per CDR3 protein, called by TCRdb with MiXCR from the reads. The sample has 200,000 to 250,000 distinct CDR3 sequences; around 35% are singletons. Concerning this clonotype itself: Its cognate antigen is unknown.

With 0 bases removed from V and 13 bases from J, the gap between germline ends came to 10 bases. CDR1 and CDR2 from the germline V gene are DFQATT and SNEGSKA (reference sequence). The CDR3 is 10 amino acids. The chain employs TRBV20-1 and TRBJ2-7, with unresolved D. The TCR was taken from a human donor in good health (CMV status not recorded). Some clones in this sample may be carry-over from other donors' samples. Specimen: CD8+ T cells from cultured PBMCs, collected from culture after CMV antigen stimulation. The CDR3 DNA sequence: TGCAGTGCTAGAGATCCGCCCCTTTACTTC. It yields the protein CSARDPPLYF.